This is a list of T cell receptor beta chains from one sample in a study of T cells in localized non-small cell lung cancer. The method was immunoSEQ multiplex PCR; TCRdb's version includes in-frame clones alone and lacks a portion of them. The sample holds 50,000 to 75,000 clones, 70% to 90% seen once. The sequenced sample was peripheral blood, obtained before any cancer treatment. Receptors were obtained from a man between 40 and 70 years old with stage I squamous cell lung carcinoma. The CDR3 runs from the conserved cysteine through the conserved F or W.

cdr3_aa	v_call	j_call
CASSVGGPNQPQHF	TRBV9	TRBJ1-5
CASSPPLGQSNTGELFF	TRBV9	TRBJ2-2
CASSLEGEETQYF	TRBV5-1	TRBJ2-5
CSLLTSTDTQYF	TRBV29-1	TRBJ2-3
CASSLSHRGWNTGELFF	TRBV19	TRBJ2-2
CASSGTWDRESQETQYF	TRBV19	TRBJ2-5
CASIGTGEGNQPQHF	TRBV19	TRBJ1-5
CASSLISGANVLTF	TRBV5-6	TRBJ2-6
CAISELQGVYEQYF	TRBV10-3	TRBJ2-7
CASSSPDLNEKLFF	TRBV6-6	TRBJ1-4
CAIRTQGAGNTEAFF	TRBV10-3	TRBJ1-1
CASSRNREGNIQYF	TRBV6-5	TRBJ2-4
CASSRVQGRNQPQHF	TRBV5-6	TRBJ1-5
CASSATYEQYF	TRBV27	TRBJ2-7
CASSYSGQAGQPQHF	TRBV6-6	TRBJ1-5
CASSALRDAGTEAFF	TRBV9	TRBJ1-1
CASSQEFYTYEQYF	TRBV4-3	TRBJ2-7
CASKGPGGITDTQYF	TRBV28	TRBJ2-3
CASSLRLAGGWETQYF	TRBV11-3	TRBJ2-5
CASSQDFSRGRIDEQFF	TRBV4-3	TRBJ2-1
CASSQLGGSRNTEAFF	TRBV5-1	TRBJ1-1
CASTVLTANTEAFF	TRBV5-6	TRBJ1-1